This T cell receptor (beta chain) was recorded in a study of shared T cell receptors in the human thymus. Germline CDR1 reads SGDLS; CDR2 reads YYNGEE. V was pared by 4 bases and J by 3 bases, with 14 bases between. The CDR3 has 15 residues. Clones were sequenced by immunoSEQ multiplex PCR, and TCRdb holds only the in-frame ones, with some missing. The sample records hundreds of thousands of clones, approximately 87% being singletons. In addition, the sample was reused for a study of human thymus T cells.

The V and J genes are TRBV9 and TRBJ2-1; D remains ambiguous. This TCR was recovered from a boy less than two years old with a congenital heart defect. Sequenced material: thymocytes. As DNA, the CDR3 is TGTGCCAGCAGCCCGATAGACTCATACTACAATGAGCAGTTCTTC. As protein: CASSPIDSYYNEQFF.